Many counts were recorded for the clone carrying this TCR beta chain. Its target is not known. The source of the sample is a study of T-cell reconstitution after alpha-beta-depleted transplantation in children. Overall study findings and caveats: Newly produced T cells mostly provided counts and TCRbeta diversity after one year, as hyperexpanded clones declined.

V was pared by 0 bases and J by 4 bases, with 5 bases of the junction left unmatched. The V gene's germline CDR1 is MNHEY and CDR2 SVGAGI. This CDR3 is built from 16 residues. Unique molecular identifiers were incorporated when the TCRbeta library was constructed. Via MiXCR, TCRdb re-called the PCR reads, giving one row per CDR3 protein. The table lists around 670,000 distinct CDR3 sequences, about an eighth of them singletons, with around 0.8% in the top ten. The sequences come from PBMCs, collected before TCRalphabeta/CD19-depleted stem cell transplant. The J gene is TRBJ1-2, the V gene TRBV6-5, with 10 nucleotides matching TRBD1. The TCR comes from a girl aged 2 to 10 with congenital amegakaryocytic thrombocytopenia, due to receive a stem cell transplant. CDR3 nucleotide sequence: TGTGCCAGCAGTTACTCTGGGACAGGGGTTTTCTATGGCTACACCTTC. Its protein is CASSYSGTGVFYGYTF.